Following are 24 T cell receptor beta chains from one sample sequenced in a study of shared clonotypes between healthy human individuals. Repertoires were generated with immunoSEQ multiplex PCR, while TCRdb's copy carries only in-frame clones and drops some. The sample carries more than 2,000,000 clones, approximately 95% recorded once. Sequencing was carried out using naive CD4+ T cells from PBMCs. Subset described: CD45RA+ positively selected. These receptors originate from a man aged 18 to 30 in good health. Some clones in this sample may be carry-over from other donors' samples.

This chain links TRBV5-4 with TRBJ1-5, with no clear D. The germline V gene encodes CDR1 SGHNT and CDR2 YYREEE (reference sequence). This CDR3 has 13 residues. Trimming shortened V by 0 bases and J by 5 bases, and 6 bases separated the two germline ends. CDR3: CASSLDWDQPQHF. The CDR3 nucleotides are TGTGCCAGCAGCTTGGACTGGGATCAGCCCCAGCATTTT.

V usage is TRBV6-1 and J usage is TRBJ1-4, with 7 bases identical to TRBD1. CDR1 and CDR2 from the germline V gene are MNHNS and SASEGT. The CDR3 extends over 14 amino acids. Trimming cost V 7 bases and J 5 bases; bases outside gene matches: 7. The CDR3 DNA is TGTGCCAGCACCCTGGACAGGTGGAATGAAAAACTGTTTTTT. This translates into CASTLDRWNEKLFF.

V is TRBV9 and J is TRBJ2-7; D unclear. The CDR3 extends over 12 amino acids. Germline values: CDR1 SGDLS, CDR2 YYNGEE. Trimming stripped 3 bases from V and 5 bases from J, with 9 bases between. This CDR3 is CASSEQDDEQYF. The CDR3 bases are TGTGCCAGCAGCGAGCAGGACGACGAGCAGTACTTC. The complete variable domain, with remaining parts taken from reference TRBV9 and TRBJ2-7, reads DSGVTQTPKHLITATGQRVTLRCSPRSGDLSVYWYQQSLDQGLQFLIQYYNGEERAKGNILERFSAQQFPDLHSELNLSSLELGDSALYFCASSEQDDEQYFGPGTRLTVT.

Remarks on this clone: The same CDR3 can be traced to other DNA sequences in this sample. This chain links TRBV5-1 with TRBJ2-5; D is tentatively TRBD1 or TRBD2 (5 bases each). The CDR3 sequence is 14 residues long. Trimming removed 4 bases from V and 5 bases from J, with 15 bases in between. Germline V CDR1 and CDR2: SGHRS, YFSETQ. The CDR3 DNA reads TGCGCCAGCAGCACCGGGACGGGTGGGGAGACCCAGTACTTC. Residues: CASSTGTGGETQYF.

For this clone: This CDR3 is also generated by other DNA sequences in the sample. The rearrangement uses TRBV6-1 and TRBJ2-7; D is undetermined. Germline V gene sequence: CDR1 MNHNS, CDR2 SASEGT. Trimming took 5 bases from V and 0 from J, leaving 2 bases between them. The CDR3 has 11 residues. The DNA of the CDR3 is TGTGCCAGCAGTCCCTCCTACGAGCAGTACTTC. It encodes CASSPSYEQYF.

J is TRBJ2-1 and V is TRBV28; D perhaps matches TRBD2 (6 bases). The CDR3 has 16 amino acids. Trimming stripped 5 bases from V and 7 bases from J, with 21 bases between. Germline lookup yields CDR1 MDHEN and CDR2 SYDVKM. CDR3 DNA sequence: TGTGCCAGCAGTACCACCGGACTTAGGGGAGGAAATGAGCAGTTCTTC. Amino acid sequence: CASSTTGLRGGNEQFF.

This clone was found once. This chain connects TRBV11-3 to TRBJ2-2; no definite D call. Germline V CDR1 and CDR2: SGHNT, YENEEA. This CDR3 is 13 amino acids long. Between the trimmed V and J ends, which lost 1 base and 8 bases, there was a span of 8 bases. The CDR3 loop is CASSLGVFGELFF. The DNA of the CDR3 is TGTGCCAGCAGCTTAGGCGTCTTTGGGGAGCTGTTTTTT.

The chain uses TRBV6-5 and TRBJ2-5; D gene uncertain. The V end was cut by 1 base, the J end by 3 bases, with 12 bases between. Germline V lookup: CDR1 MNHEY, CDR2 SVGAGI. The CDR3 spans 15 residues. The CDR3 DNA is TGTGCCAGCAGTTACTTCTTGGACGCCAAAGAGACCCAGTACTTC. It codes for CASSYFLDAKETQYF.

The CDR3 coding sequence is TGCGCCAGCAGCTTGGGCTTGAAGGCTAGCGGACCCGGGGAGCTGTTTTTT. Its translation: CASSLGLKASGPGELFF. V is TRBV5-1 and J is TRBJ2-2; 7 positions agree with TRBD2. Trimming cost V 0 bases and J 6 bases; bases outside gene matches: 11. Germline-derived CDR1 and CDR2 are SGHRS and YFSETQ. The CDR3 spans 17 residues. The full variable domain, rest sourced from reference TRBV5-1 and TRBJ2-2, is KAGVTQTPRYLIKTRGQQVTLSCSPISGHRSVSWYQQTPGQGLQFLFEYFSETQRNKGNFPGRFSGRQFSNSRSEMNVSTLELGDSALYLCASSLGLKASGPGELFFGEGSRLTVL.

The rearrangement links TRBV5-4 to TRBJ2-5; D possibly corresponds to TRBD2 (7 bases). The V end lost 0 bases, the J end lost 4 bases, and 13 bases lay between the germline ends. This CDR3 spans 15 amino acids. From germline, CDR1 is SGHNT and CDR2 YYREEE (reference sequence). The CDR3 region has the DNA TGTGCCAGCAGCTTGGACCAAAGGGGGGGAGAGACCCAGTACTTC. Amino acids: CASSLDQRGGETQYF. The whole variable domain, filled in from reference TRBV5-4 and TRBJ2-5, reads ETGVTQSPTHLIKTRGQQVTLRCSSQSGHNTVSWYQQALGQGPQFIFQYYREEENGRGNFPPRFSGLQFPNYSSELNVNALELDDSALYLCASSLDQRGGETQYFGPGTRLLVL.

The rearrangement joins TRBV5-6 to TRBJ1-1; TRBD1 matches at 8 bases. This CDR3 is built from 16 residues. The germline gives CDR1 SGHDT, CDR2 YYEEEE. V dropped 4 bases and J dropped 4; count of bases not matched to a gene: 12. DNA of the CDR3: TGTGCCAGCAGCCCTGACAGGGGAGGGTTTCTCACTGAAGCTTTCTTT. It encodes CASSPDRGGFLTEAFF.

DNA of the CDR3: TGTGCCAGCAGCACCCAGACAGGGGGCGGAAACACCATATATTTT. It specifies CASSTQTGGGNTIYF. The rearrangement links TRBV9 to TRBJ1-3; TRBD1 agrees at 10 bases. This CDR3 is built from 15 residues. Germline CDR1 and CDR2: SGDLS and YYNGEE. Losses at the gene ends were 4 bases for V and 4 bases for J; bases not matched to a gene: 5.

V is TRBV6-1 and J is TRBJ2-6; no reliable D call. V lost 6 bases to trimming and J lost 5 bases, with 11 bases between them. The CDR3 is 14 amino acids. From germline, CDR1 is MNHNS and CDR2 SASEGT. The CDR3 protein is CASRVSRRANVLTF. DNA for the CDR3: TGTGCCAGCAGGGTCTCCAGGAGGGCCAACGTCCTGACTTTC.

The rearrangement joins TRBV19 to TRBJ1-2, with D uncertain. Germline V lookup: CDR1 LNHDA, CDR2 SQIVND (reference sequence). The CDR3 loop spans 14 amino acids. Between the trimmed V and J ends, which lost 4 bases and 2 bases, there was a span of 11 bases. This CDR3 is CASSTDRWNYGYTF. The CDR3 coding sequence is TGTGCCAGTAGTACGGACCGATGGAACTATGGCTACACCTTC.

This sequence joins TRBV9 and TRBJ1-1, with D perhaps TRBD1 (6 bases). Between the trimmed V and J ends, which lost 0 bases and 1 base, there was a span of 10 bases. There are 15 residues in the CDR3. Looked up from germline, CDR1 is SGDLS and CDR2 is YYNGEE. CDR3 amino acids: CASSVAGRGNTEAFF. CDR3 DNA sequence: TGTGCCAGCAGCGTAGCTGGCAGGGGGAACACTGAAGCTTTCTTT.

V gene TRBV5-1 combines with J gene TRBJ2-7; perhaps TRBD1 as D (6 bases). The CDR3 length is 15 residues. V shed 3 bases and J shed 5 bases, with 18 bases lying between them. Germline V gene data show CDR1 as SGHRS and CDR2 as YFSETQ. The CDR3: CASSSGHPGVDEQYF. Written as DNA, the CDR3 is TGCGCCAGCAGCTCGGGACACCCCGGGGTCGACGAGCAGTACTTC.

This chain links TRBV6-5 with TRBJ1-1; D is ambiguous. Per germline, CDR1 MNHEY and CDR2 SVGAGI. V shed 5 bases and J shed 1 base, with 11 bases lying between them. The CDR3 loop spans 14 amino acids. The CDR3 sequence: CASSRHFKNTEAFF. The CDR3 region has the DNA TGTGCCAGCAGTAGACATTTCAAGAACACTGAAGCTTTCTTT.

The gene calls are TRBV10-3 and TRBJ2-7, with TRBD1 matching over 11 bases. Trimming at V came to 10 bases and at J to 4 bases, leaving 9 bases not matched to a gene. The CDR3 extends over 14 amino acids. CDR1 is ENHRY, CDR2 SYGVKD, per germline. This CDR3 is CATRKGQGGYEQYF. DNA of the CDR3: TGTGCCACGAGAAAGGGACAGGGGGGATACGAGCAGTACTTC.

The chain couples TRBV5-1 to TRBJ2-2; 7 bases agree with TRBD1. J was trimmed by 1 base and V by 4 bases; bases with no gene match: 10. Germline CDR1 SGHRS, CDR2 YFSETQ. The CDR3 runs to 17 residues. CDR3 DNA: TGCGCCAGCAGCCCGACTCCGGGACAGAGGAACACCGGGGAGCTGTTTTTT. This translates into CASSPTPGQRNTGELFF.

J is TRBJ2-4 and V is TRBV5-4; D tentatively reads TRBD1 or TRBD2 (5 bases each). Germline CDR1 SGHNT, CDR2 YYREEE (reference sequence). V lost 4 bases to trimming and J lost 2 bases, with 16 bases between them. The CDR3 totals 16 residues. In DNA, the CDR3 is TGTGCCAGCAGCACTGGGGGAACAGGAACCAAAAACATTCAGTACTTC. The encoded protein is CASSTGGTGTKNIQYF. Variable domain in full (rest from reference TRBV5-4 and TRBJ2-4): ETGVTQSPTHLIKTRGQQVTLRCSSQSGHNTVSWYQQALGQGPQFIFQYYREEENGRGNFPPRFSGLQFPNYSSELNVNALELDDSALYLCASSTGGTGTKNIQYFGAGTRLSVL.

The chain carries TRBV30 and TRBJ2-5; D is undetermined. CDR3 length: 14 amino acids. Trimming removed 0 bases from V and 2 bases from J, with 10 bases in between. Per the germline V gene, CDR1 is GTSNPN and CDR2 is SVGIG (reference sequence). In DNA form, the CDR3 reads TGTGCCTGGAGTGTCCCTAGTCGTCAAGAGACCCAGTACTTC. Amino acid sequence: CAWSVPSRQETQYF.

The V call is TRBV2, the J call TRBJ2-2, with 9 positions matching TRBD1. CDR1 and CDR2 (germline): SNHLY, FYNNEI. J was trimmed by 6 bases and V by 6 bases; bases with no gene match: 8. The CDR3 sequence is 15 residues long. CDR3 sequence: CASREQGARAGELFF. The CDR3 region has the DNA TGTGCCAGCAGGGAACAGGGGGCGCGAGCCGGGGAGCTGTTTTTT.

This sequence joins TRBV5-1 and TRBJ1-3; unclear D gene. Germline CDR1 is SGHRS and CDR2 is YFSETQ. The CDR3 extends over 15 amino acids. V was pared by 0 bases and J by 2 bases, with 9 bases between. The CDR3 DNA reads TGCGCCAGCAGCTTGGAGGCCACCCCTGGAAACACCATATATTTT. It encodes CASSLEATPGNTIYF.

J is TRBJ2-7 and V is TRBV19, with 7 bases identical to TRBD2. This CDR3 has 18 amino acids. CDR1 LNHDA and CDR2 SQIVND come from the germline V gene (reference sequence). V was pared by 2 bases and J by 0 bases, with 13 bases of the junction left unmatched. Here the CDR3 DNA reads TGTGCCAGTAGTATAAGGTCCCGCGCAGCGGGAACCTCCTACGAGCAGTACTTC. It specifies CASSIRSRAAGTSYEQYF. Using reference TRBV19 and TRBJ2-7 for the parts outside the CDR3, the full variable domain is DGGITQSPKYLFRKEGQNVTLSCEQNLNHDAMYWYRQDPGQGLRLIYYSQIVNDFQKGDIAEGYSVSREKKESFPLTVTSAQKNPTAFYLCASSIRSRAAGTSYEQYFGPGTRLTVT.